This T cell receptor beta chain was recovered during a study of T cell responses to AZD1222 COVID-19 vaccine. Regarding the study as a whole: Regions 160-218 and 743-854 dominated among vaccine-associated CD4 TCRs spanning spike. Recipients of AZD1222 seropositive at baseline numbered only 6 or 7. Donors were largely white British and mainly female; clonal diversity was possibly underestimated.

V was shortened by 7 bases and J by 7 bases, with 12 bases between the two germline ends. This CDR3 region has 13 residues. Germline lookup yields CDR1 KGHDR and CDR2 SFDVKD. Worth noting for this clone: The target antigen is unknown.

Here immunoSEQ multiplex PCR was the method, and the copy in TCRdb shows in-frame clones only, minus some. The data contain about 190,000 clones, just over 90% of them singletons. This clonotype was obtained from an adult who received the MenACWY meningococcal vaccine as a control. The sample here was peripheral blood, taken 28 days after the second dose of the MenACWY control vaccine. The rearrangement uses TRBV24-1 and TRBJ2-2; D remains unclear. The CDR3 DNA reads TGTGCCACCAGGGCAATCAACTTCGGGGAGCTGTTTTTT. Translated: CATRAINFGELFF.